The clone carrying this TCR beta chain has a count of ten or more. This sample is part of a study of T-cell memory formation after mild COVID-19. Looked up from germline, CDR1 is SGHRS and CDR2 is YFSETQ. V was shortened by 0 bases and J by 7 bases, with 23 bases between the two germline ends. The length of the CDR3 is 18 residues. TCRdb re-called the 5' RACE reads with MiXCR, one entry per CDR3 protein. The table records approximately 44,000 distinct CDR3 sequences, less than 7.5% of them present only once. Sample: PBMCs or a T cell subset sorted from them (not recorded which). J is TRBJ2-4 and V is TRBV5-1, with D tentatively TRBD1 or TRBD2 (6 bases each). The TCR was taken from a young man who had mild COVID-19 (a few samples of this study predate the infection). Cell type and time point are not known. The CDR3 DNA reads as TGCGCCAGCAGCTTGGCCTTCGGGGGCCCCAGCTCAGGGAACATTCAGTACTTC. The encoded protein is CASSLAFGGPSSGNIQYF.